The present T cell receptor beta chain was sequenced within a study of cytomegalovirus exposure and HLA in healthy donors. Findings and limits, study-wide: The listing of 150 to 200 TCR beta chains classed them as cytomegalovirus-associated.

Note on this clone: The target antigen is unknown.

The PCR was carried out with 60 Vbeta primers and 13 Jbeta primers. Libraries were prepared by immunoSEQ multiplex PCR; TCRdb keeps only in-frame clonotypes and omits some of them. Of approximately 130,000 clones detected, under 85% appear once; the ten largest clones hold about 8.3%. The junction had 2 bases not matched to a gene; V was cut back by 2 bases and J by 7 bases. The CDR3 covers 14 residues. Looked up from germline, CDR1 is MNHEY and CDR2 is SMNVEV (reference sequence). The specimen was PBMCs. The chain has TRBV27 and TRBJ1-5; TRBD1 aligns across 10 bases. This receptor was taken from a woman in her fifties or sixties in good health and CMV-seropositive. The CDR3 region is CASSLGQGGQPQHF. The CDR3 coding sequence is TGTGCCAGCAGTTTAGGACAGGGGGGGCAGCCCCAGCATTTT.